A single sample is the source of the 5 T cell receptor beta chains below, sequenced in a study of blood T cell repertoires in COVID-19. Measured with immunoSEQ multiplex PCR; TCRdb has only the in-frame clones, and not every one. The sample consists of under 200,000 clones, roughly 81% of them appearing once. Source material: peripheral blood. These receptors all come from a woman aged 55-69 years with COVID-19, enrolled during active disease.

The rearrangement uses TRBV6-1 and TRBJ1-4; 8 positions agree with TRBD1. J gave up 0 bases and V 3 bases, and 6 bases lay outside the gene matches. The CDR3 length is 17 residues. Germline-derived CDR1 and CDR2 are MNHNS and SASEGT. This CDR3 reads CASSDRDRTPTNEKLFF. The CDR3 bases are TGTGCCAGCAGTGATCGGGACAGGACACCAACTAATGAAAAACTGTTTTTT.

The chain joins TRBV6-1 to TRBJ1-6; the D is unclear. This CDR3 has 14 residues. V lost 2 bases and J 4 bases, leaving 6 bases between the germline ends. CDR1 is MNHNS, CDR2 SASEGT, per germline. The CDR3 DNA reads TGTGCCAGCAGTGAAAACCGGTATAATTCACCCCTCCACTTT. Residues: CASSENRYNSPLHF.

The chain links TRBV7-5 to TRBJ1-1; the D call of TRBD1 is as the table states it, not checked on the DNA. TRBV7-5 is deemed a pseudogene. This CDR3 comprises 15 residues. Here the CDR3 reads CARSLGGTSDTEAFF. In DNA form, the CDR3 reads TGTGCCAGAAGCTTAGGTGGGACATCTGACACTGAAGCTTTCTTT.

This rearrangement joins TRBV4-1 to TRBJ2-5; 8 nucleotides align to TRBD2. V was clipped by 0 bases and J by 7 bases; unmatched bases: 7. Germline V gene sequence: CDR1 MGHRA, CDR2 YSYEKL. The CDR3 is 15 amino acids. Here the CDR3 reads CASSQDSGIGGTQYF. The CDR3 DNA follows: TGCGCCAGCAGCCAAGATAGCGGGATAGGGGGGACCCAGTACTTC.

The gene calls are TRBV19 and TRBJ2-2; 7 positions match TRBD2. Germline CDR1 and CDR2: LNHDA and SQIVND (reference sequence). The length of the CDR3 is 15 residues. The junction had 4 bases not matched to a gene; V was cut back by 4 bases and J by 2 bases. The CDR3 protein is CASSKWGGNTGELFF. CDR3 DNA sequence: TGTGCCAGTAGTAAGTGGGGGGGAAACACCGGGGAGCTGTTTTTT.